This T cell receptor (beta chain) was retrieved from a study of CD8 T cells in ankylosing spondylitis. Each CDR3 protein is one row after TCRdb ran MiXCR on the 5' RACE reads. The repertoire has under 300,000 distinct CDR3 sequences, over 9.5% of them found once; the top ten carry around 3%. This clonotype was found a few times. The CDR3 spans 14 residues. The germline gives CDR1 SGHTA, CDR2 FQGNSA. The ends lost 3 bases at V and 8 bases at J; junction bases unmatched: 5. Material: blood, either unsorted or a sorted T cell fraction (not recorded which). The chain joins TRBV7-2 to TRBJ2-1, with TRBD2 matching 9 bases. This sequence originates from a male donor with ankylosing spondylitis or in good health (not recorded which). DNA for the CDR3: TGTGCCAGCAGCTTTAGCGGGAGAGGGGATGAGCAGTTCTTC. This codes for CASSFSGRGDEQFF.